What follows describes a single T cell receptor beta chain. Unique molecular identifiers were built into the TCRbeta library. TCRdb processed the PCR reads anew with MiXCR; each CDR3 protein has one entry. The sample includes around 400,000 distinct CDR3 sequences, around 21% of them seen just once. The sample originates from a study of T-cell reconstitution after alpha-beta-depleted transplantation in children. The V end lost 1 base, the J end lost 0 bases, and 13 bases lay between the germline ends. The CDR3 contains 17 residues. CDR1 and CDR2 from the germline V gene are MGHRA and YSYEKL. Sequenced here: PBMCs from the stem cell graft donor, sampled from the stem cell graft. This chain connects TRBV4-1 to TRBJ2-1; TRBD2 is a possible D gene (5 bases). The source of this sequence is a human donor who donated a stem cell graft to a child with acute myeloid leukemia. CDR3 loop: CASSQVPIGLSYNEQFF. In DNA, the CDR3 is TGCGCCAGCAGCCAAGTACCCATAGGACTCTCCTACAATGAGCAGTTCTTC.